This TCR beta chain was identified during a study of T cell responses to AZD1222 COVID-19 vaccine. Study outcomes and limitations: Along spike, vaccine-associated CD4 TCRs were found throughout, with dominance at 160-218 and 743-854.

About this clone: Its matching antigen is unknown.

Produced via immunoSEQ multiplex PCR; TCRdb's table is partial and in-frame only. Of about 100,000 clones in the sample, 80% to 95% were seen once. The CDR3 has 14 amino acids. Trimming stripped 0 bases from V and 6 bases from J, with 12 bases between. CDR1 is SGDLS and CDR2 is YYNGEE in the germline V gene. The clonotype originates from an adult in good health. Sample: peripheral blood, taken on day 0 of AZD1222 vaccination. The chain combines TRBV9 with TRBJ1-2; D not resolved. CDR3 in DNA: TGTGCCAGCAGCGTAGGCGGTTTTACCGATGGCTACACCTTC. Encoded protein: CASSVGGFTDGYTF.